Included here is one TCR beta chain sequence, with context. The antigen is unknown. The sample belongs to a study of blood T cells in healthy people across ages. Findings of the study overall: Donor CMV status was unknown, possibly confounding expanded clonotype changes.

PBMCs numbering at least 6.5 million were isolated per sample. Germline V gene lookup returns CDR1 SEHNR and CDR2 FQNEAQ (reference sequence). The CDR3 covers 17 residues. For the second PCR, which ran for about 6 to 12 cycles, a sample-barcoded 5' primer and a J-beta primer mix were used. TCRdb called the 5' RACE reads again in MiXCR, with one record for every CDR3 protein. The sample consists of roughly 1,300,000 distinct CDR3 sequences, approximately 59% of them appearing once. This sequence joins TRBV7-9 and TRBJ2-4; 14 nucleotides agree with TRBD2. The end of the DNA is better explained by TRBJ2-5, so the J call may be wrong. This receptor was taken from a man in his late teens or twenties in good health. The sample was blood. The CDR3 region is CASSFGLAGGLQETQYF. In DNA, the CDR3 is TGTGCCAGCAGCTTTGGACTAGCGGGAGGCTTACAAGAGACCCAGTACTTC.